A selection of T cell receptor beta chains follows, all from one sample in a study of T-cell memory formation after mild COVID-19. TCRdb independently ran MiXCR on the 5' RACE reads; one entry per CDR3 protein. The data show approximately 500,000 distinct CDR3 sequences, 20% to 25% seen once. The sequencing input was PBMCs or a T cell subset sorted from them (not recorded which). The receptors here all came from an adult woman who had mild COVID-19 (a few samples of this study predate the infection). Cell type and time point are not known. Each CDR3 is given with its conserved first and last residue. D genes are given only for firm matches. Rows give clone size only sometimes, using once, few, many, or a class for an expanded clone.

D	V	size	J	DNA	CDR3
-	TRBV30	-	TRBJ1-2	TGTGCCTGGGTGGATGGAGGCAGGGAGGATGGCTACACCTTC	CAWVDGGREDGYTF
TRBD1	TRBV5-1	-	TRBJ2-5	TGCGCCAGCAGCGTCGGGACAGGGGGTAAAGAGACCCAGTACTTC	CASSVGTGGKETQYF
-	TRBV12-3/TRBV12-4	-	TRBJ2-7	TGTGCCAGCAGAGGGGACAAACGGGCCTACGAGCAGTACTTC	CASRGDKRAYEQYF
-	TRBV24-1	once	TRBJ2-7	TGTGCCACCAGTGATCGAGGGCGCGAGGACGAGCAGTACTTC	CATSDRGREDEQYF
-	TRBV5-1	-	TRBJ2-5	TGCGCCAGCAGCTTGGGCCGCCCGATGGGGCCAGGTTGGCAGACCCAGTACTTC	CASSLGRPMGPGWQTQYF
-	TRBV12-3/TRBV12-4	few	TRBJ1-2	TGTGCCAGCAGTTTAAACAGGCTCTATGGCTACACCTTC	CASSLNRLYGYTF
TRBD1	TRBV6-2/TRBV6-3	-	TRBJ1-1	TGTGCCAGCAGTTACACCATGACAGGGACAGGGATGAACACTGAAGCTTTCTTT	CASSYTMTGTGMNTEAFF
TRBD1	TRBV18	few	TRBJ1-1	TGTGCCAGCTCTTCCGGACAGGGTACTTTCCAGCGGGTCTTT	CASSSGQGTFQRVF
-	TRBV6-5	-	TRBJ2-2	TGTGCCAGACTAGACAGCCTCACCGGGGAGCTGTTTTTT	CARLDSLTGELFF
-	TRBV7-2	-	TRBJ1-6	TGTGCCAGCAGCTTAGCCTCGGGGGTGGATTCACCCCTCCACTTT	CASSLASGVDSPLHF
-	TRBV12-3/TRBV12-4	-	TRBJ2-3	TGTGCCAGCAGTTTTGGGACACATACGCAGTATTTT	CASSFGTHTQYF
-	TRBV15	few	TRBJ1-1	TGTGCCACCAGCAGCCTATTGAACACTGAAGCTTTCTTT	CATSSLLNTEAFF
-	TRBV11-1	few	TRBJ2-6	TGTGCCAGCAGCTCGACAGGGGAGGGGTCTGGGGCCAACGTCCTGACTTTC	CASSSTGEGSGANVLTF
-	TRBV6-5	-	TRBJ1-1	TGTGCCAGCAGTTACCTCCAGGGGGAAGCTTTCTTT	CASSYLQGEAFF
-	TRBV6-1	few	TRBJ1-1	TGTGCCAGCAGGACGGGCGTTTGGAACACTGAAGCTTTCTTT	CASRTGVWNTEAFF
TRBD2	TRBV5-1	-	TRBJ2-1	TGCGCCAGCAGCTTGTTTACGGGAGGGCCGGGGAATGAGCAGTTCTTC	CASSLFTGGPGNEQFF
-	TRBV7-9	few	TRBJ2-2	TGTGCCAGCAGTTCTTCACCCTTGGTGTTTTTT	CASSSSPLVFF
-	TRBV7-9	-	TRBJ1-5	TGTGCCAGCGGGGACGGAGTAGTAGGTCAGCCCCAGCATTTT	CASGDGVVGQPQHF
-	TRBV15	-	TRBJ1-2	TGTGCCACCAGCAGAGCCTCTGACAGGTGGTCTAACTATGGCTACACCTTC	CATSRASDRWSNYGYTF
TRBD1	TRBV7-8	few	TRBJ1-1	TGTGCCAGCAGCTCGGTTACAGGGGCGGACACTGAAGCTTTCTTT	CASSSVTGADTEAFF
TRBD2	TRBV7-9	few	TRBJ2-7	TGTGCCGGCCAAATAGCGGGAGGCCCCTCCGAGCAGTACTTC	CAGQIAGGPSEQYF
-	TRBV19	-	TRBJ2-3	TGTGCCAGTAGTAGCGGACGGCATAGCACAGATACGCAGTATTTT	CASSSGRHSTDTQYF
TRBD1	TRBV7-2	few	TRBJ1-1	TGTGCCAGCAGCTTAGTGGTGACAGGGGGCAAAGCTTTCTTT	CASSLVVTGGKAFF
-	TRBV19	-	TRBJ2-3	TGTGCCAGTAGTATTAAGGCTAGCGTTTTGATAGATACGCAGTATTTT	CASSIKASVLIDTQYF
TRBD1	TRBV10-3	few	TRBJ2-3	TGTGCCATCAGTAGCCGGGACAGGGGCACAGATACGCAGTATTTT	CAISSRDRGTDTQYF
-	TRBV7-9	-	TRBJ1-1	TGTGCCAGCAGCTTAGCGGGTCGTGAAGCTTTCTTT	CASSLAGREAFF
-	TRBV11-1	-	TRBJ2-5	TGTGCCAGCACAGGGGGACTAGGGGTTTCGGAGACCCAGTACTTC	CASTGGLGVSETQYF
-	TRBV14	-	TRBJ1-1	TGTGCCAGCACCCGACCAGGTGAGAGGGCTTTCTTT	CASTRPGERAFF
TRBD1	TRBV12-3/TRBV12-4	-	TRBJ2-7	TGTGCCAGCAGTAACTGGGACAGAGGTTCATACGAGCAGTACTTC	CASSNWDRGSYEQYF
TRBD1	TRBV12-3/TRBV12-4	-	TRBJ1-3	TGTGCCAGCAGGGCTCAGGGGGGGATCTCTGGAAACACCATATATTTT	CASRAQGGISGNTIYF
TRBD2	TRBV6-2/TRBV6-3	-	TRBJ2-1	TGTGCCAGCAGTTCCGCCCTAGCGGGAATTTCCTACAATGAGCAGTTCTTC	CASSSALAGISYNEQFF
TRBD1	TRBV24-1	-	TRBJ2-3	TGTGCCACCAGTGATTGGGACAGGGGGAAAGATACGCAGTATTTT	CATSDWDRGKDTQYF
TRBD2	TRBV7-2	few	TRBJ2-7	TGTGCCAGCAGCTTAGCGTCCCTCGGCGGGAGCTCCTACGAGCAGTACTTC	CASSLASLGGSSYEQYF
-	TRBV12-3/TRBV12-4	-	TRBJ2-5	TGTGCCAGCAGTCGACCCGACCAAGAGACCCAGTACTTC	CASSRPDQETQYF
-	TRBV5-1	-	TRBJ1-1	TGCGCCAGCAGCTCGGCGGGGACTCTGAACACTGAAGCTTTCTTT	CASSSAGTLNTEAFF
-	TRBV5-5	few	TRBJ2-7	TGTGCCAGCAGCGGCCGGACCCTCTACGAGCAGTACTTC	CASSGRTLYEQYF
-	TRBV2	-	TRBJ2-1	TGTGCCAGCAGTGGGACTACTGGTGGGGCTTGGCAGTTCTTC	CASSGTTGGAWQFF
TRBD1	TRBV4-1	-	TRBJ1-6	TGCGCCAGCAGCCAAGCCGGGACAGGGGTATCACCCCTCCACTTT	CASSQAGTGVSPLHF
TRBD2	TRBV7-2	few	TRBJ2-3	TGTGCCAGCAGCTTCGGGACTAGCGGATTCACAGATACGCAGTATTTT	CASSFGTSGFTDTQYF
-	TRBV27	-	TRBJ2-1	TGTGCCAGCAGTGACACCCGCTCCTACAATGAGCAGTTCTTC	CASSDTRSYNEQFF
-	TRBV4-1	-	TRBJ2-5	TGCGCCAGCAGCCAAGGGGTAGTCGAGGGTTACCAAGAGACCCAGTACTTC	CASSQGVVEGYQETQYF
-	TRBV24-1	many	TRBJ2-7	TGTGCCACCAGTGATTTAGGCCAGGGGGGCCTCTACGAGCAGTACTTC	CATSDLGQGGLYEQYF
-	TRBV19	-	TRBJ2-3	TGTGCCACCACTAGGCGGGGAAGTACAGATACGCAGTATTTT	CATTRRGSTDTQYF
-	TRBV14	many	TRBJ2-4	TGTGCCAGCAGCCAAGCACCTGGGAACATTCAGTACTTC	CASSQAPGNIQYF
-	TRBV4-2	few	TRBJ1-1	TGTGCCAGCAGCGGGGGATCGGGGGGTGACACTGAAGCTTTCTTT	CASSGGSGGDTEAFF
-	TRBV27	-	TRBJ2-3	TGTGCCAGCAGCCCCACGCTCCGGGCCCACCACCTTTTT	CASSPTLRAHHLF
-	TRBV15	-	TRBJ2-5	TGTGCCACCAGCAGAGCGGAGGGGGAGACCCAGTACTTC	CATSRAEGETQYF
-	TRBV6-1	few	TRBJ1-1	TGTGCCAGCAGTGAAGTACGGGGGCAGGGAGAAGCTTTCTTT	CASSEVRGQGEAFF
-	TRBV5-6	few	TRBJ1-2	TGTGCCAGCAGCCTGAGGCGGGGGGATTATGGCTACACCTTC	CASSLRRGDYGYTF
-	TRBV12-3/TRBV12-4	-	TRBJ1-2	TGTGCCAGCAGTTTAAAAGAGGTCTATGGCTACACCTTC	CASSLKEVYGYTF
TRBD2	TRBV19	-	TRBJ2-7	TGTGCCAGTAGTAAAAAGACTAGCGGGAGGATCTACGAGCAGTACTTC	CASSKKTSGRIYEQYF
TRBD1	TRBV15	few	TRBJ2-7	TGTGCCACCAGCAGTGGACAGGGGGCTTCCTACGAGCAGTACTTC	CATSSGQGASYEQYF
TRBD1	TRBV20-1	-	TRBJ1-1	TGCAGTGCTAGCAGAACCGGGACAGGGAACACTGAAGCTTTCTTT	CSASRTGTGNTEAFF
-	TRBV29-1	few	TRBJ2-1	TGCAGCGTTGTTTGGACGGATGAGCAGTTCTTC	CSVVWTDEQFF
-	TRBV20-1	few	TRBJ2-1	TGCAGTGCGGAAGAGGACAATGAGCAGTTCTTC	CSAEEDNEQFF